These T cell receptor beta chains were read from a single sample in a study of regulatory T cells in long-lasting Graves disease. TCRdb processed the multiplex PCR reads anew with MiXCR; each CDR3 protein has one entry. The sample records approximately 400,000 distinct CDR3 sequences, over 14% being singletons. These data were also reused for a study on T cells in Graves' hyperthyroidism and ophthalmopathy.

The starting material was peripheral blood mononuclear cells (PBMCs), obtained at new diagnosis, from a patient treated with antithyroid drugs. These TCRs come from a middle-aged woman with Graves disease. Both conserved end residues are part of each CDR3. For some rows the clone size is stated as once, few or many, or as a class when expanded; others skip it.

clone_size v_call cdr3_aa
many TRBV7-2 CASSPPGLTGNTIYF
. TRBV24-1 CATSDGTGGNEQFF
many TRBV10-2 CASTSERNQPQHF
. TRBV7-3 CASSPSGNNEQFF
many TRBV12-3/TRBV12-4 CASSFGGAVTGELFF
many TRBV3-1 CASSQGGQLSNEKLFF
many TRBV13 CASSSASTRPFVNYEQYF
. TRBV28 CASSAPRGSSGNTIYF
few TRBV9 CASSVSASLQPQHF
many TRBV28 CASRKNQPQHF
many TRBV28 CASSLGGRTNEKLFF
few TRBV5-1 CASSLAWTTEQFF
many TRBV24-1 CATSDSGGVFNEQYF
few TRBV25-1 CASTRVGLETGELFF
many TRBV12-3/TRBV12-4 CASRKGRDYNEQFF
many TRBV2 CATGDSYGYTF
. TRBV3-1 CASSHGLAGGRKLFF
. TRBV19 CASTEMAGNTIYF
. TRBV25-1 CASTPTSGSDTGELFF
many TRBV12-3/TRBV12-4 CASSLWGEQFF
few TRBV28 CASRRTEYIGNTIYF
few TRBV11-3 CASSSVQGFGNTIYF
many TRBV30 CAWRPTGPYHGYTF
many TRBV2 CASRGTSGSSYEQYF
many TRBV6-5 CASSYAKGVARTYEQYF
many TRBV11-2 CASSLDLLQGTTEQYF
many TRBV9 CASSVRTGANVLTF
. TRBV11-2 CASSSHRGQGQYF
. TRBV5-5 CASSLRSGNQPQHF
many TRBV6-1 CASSQDRGYEQYF
many TRBV9 CASSVEASGTGYEQYF
many TRBV3-1 CASSHRPISGNTIYF
many TRBV27 CASSYTPGGGSPLHF
many TRBV10-2 CASRQGGSGANVLTF
. TRBV20-1 CSARILGPQETQYF